Presented here are 24 T cell receptor beta chains from one specimen sequenced in a study of blood T cell repertoires in COVID-19. TCRdb keeps only in-frame clones here, not all; method: immunoSEQ multiplex PCR. Here the sample spans about 100,000 clones, around 85% being singletons. The sample comprised peripheral blood. Receptors were obtained from a human donor in a cohort sampled during active COVID-19.

V gene TRBV2 combines with J gene TRBJ1-2; D might be TRBD1 (5 bases). The CDR3 has 17 amino acids. V lost 3 bases and J lost 6, with 23 bases in between. CDR1 is SNHLY, CDR2 FYNNEI, per germline. CDR3 DNA sequence: TGTGCCAGCAGTGACCTAACAGGATATGGTGAGAAGGATGGCTACACCTTC. Its translation is CASSDLTGYGEKDGYTF. The whole variable domain, filled in from reference TRBV2 and TRBJ1-2, reads EPEVTQTPSHQVTQMGQEVILRCVPISNHLYFYWYRQILGQKVEFLVSFYNNEISEKSEIFDDQFSVERPDGSNFTLKIRSTKLEDSAMYFCASSDLTGYGEKDGYTFGSGTRLTVV.

The chain employs TRBV30 and TRBJ1-6; weak D call: TRBD1 (5 bases). The length of the CDR3 is 13 residues. Per the germline V gene, CDR1 is GTSNPN and CDR2 is SVGIG (reference sequence). Trimming pared 2 bases from V and 9 bases from J, leaving 11 bases between. The CDR3 sequence: CAWSKTVSSPLHF. The CDR3 DNA sequence: TGTGCCTGGAGTAAGACAGTTAGTTCACCCCTCCACTTT.

This sequence joins TRBV7-2 and TRBJ2-3; D is ambiguous. Trimming removed 2 bases at V and 5 bases at J, with 5 bases between. Germline loops: CDR1 SGHTA, CDR2 FQGNSA. The CDR3 is 12 residues long. This CDR3 reads CASSLWRDTQYF. The DNA of the CDR3 is TGTGCCAGCAGCTTATGGAGAGATACGCAGTATTTT. The whole variable domain, filled in from reference TRBV7-2 and TRBJ2-3, reads GAGVSQSPSNKVTEKGKDVELRCDPISGHTALYWYRQSLGQGLEFLIYFQGNSAPDKSGLPSDRFSAERTGGSVSTLTIQRTQQEDSAVYLCASSLWRDTQYFGPGTRLTVL.

CDR3 in amino acids: CASSLVVAGVGEQYF. The DNA of the CDR3 is TGTGCCAGCAGCTTAGTGGTAGCGGGAGTTGGCGAGCAGTACTTC. The chain recombines TRBV7-8 with TRBJ2-7; 9 bases fit TRBD2. CDR1 and CDR2 (germline): SGHVS, FQNEAQ. There are 15 residues in the CDR3. Trimming took 1 base from V and 6 from J; bases not matched to a gene: 7.

This chain links TRBV2 with TRBJ2-7, with 8 nucleotides matching TRBD1. The CDR3 extends over 16 amino acids. V shed 3 bases, J shed 0 bases, and the junction held 7 bases outside the gene matches. Germline loops: CDR1 SNHLY, CDR2 FYNNEI. In DNA, the CDR3 is TGTGCCAGCAGTGACCCGGGACAGGCGAACTCCTACGAGCAGTACTTC. This translates into CASSDPGQANSYEQYF.

The V gene is TRBV18, the J gene TRBJ2-1; 15 nucleotides agree with TRBD2. This CDR3 region has 15 residues. The J segment lost 9 bases and the V segment lost 3 bases, leaving 3 bases of the junction unmatched. CDR1 and CDR2 (germline): KGHSH, LQKENI. The CDR3 coding sequence is TGTGCCAGCTCACCGCCGGGACTAGCGGGGGGTGAGCAGTTCTTC. Encoded protein: CASSPPGLAGGEQFF.

The chain has TRBV21-1 and TRBJ1-5; the table calls TRBD1, which could not be checked here. TRBV21-1 is a known pseudogene. This CDR3 is built from 18 residues. The CDR3 DNA is TGTGCCAGCACCCCGGGACAGGGACATAGAACCCGTAATCAGCCCCAGCATTTT. This encodes CASTPGQGHRTRNQPQHF.

J is TRBJ1-3 and V is TRBV12-3 or TRBV12-4, with D unclear. Deletions cut 6 bases from V and 4 bases from J, with 10 bases between. There are 13 residues in the CDR3. For the CDR3, the DNA is TGTGCCAGCAGACCAACACAGGGAAACACCATATATTTT. Translating it yields CASRPTQGNTIYF.

The J gene is TRBJ1-3, the V gene TRBV6-5, with TRBD1 matching 7 bases. The length of the CDR3 is 14 residues. V lost 6 bases and J lost 2; bases outside the gene matches: 4. Germline assignment: CDR1 MNHEY and CDR2 SVGAGI. The CDR3 region is CASSLDRAGNTIYF. In DNA form, the CDR3 reads TGTGCCAGCAGCCTCGACAGGGCTGGAAACACCATATATTTT.

This chain joins TRBV15 and TRBJ1-5; 7 nucleotides match TRBD1. With V trimmed by 4 bases and J by 1 base, 4 bases remained unmatched. The germline gives CDR1 LNHNV, CDR2 YYDKDF (reference sequence). The CDR3 spans 15 residues. The CDR3 sequence: CATSNAGQSNQPQHF. In nucleotides, the CDR3 is TGTGCCACCAGCAACGCGGGACAGAGCAATCAGCCCCAGCATTTT.

This chain uses TRBV5-5 with TRBJ1-3; TRBD1 might be the D (6 bases). There are 14 residues in the CDR3. CDR1 and CDR2 from the germline V gene are SGHKS and YYEKEE (reference sequence). V lost 4 bases, J lost 2 bases, and 10 bases lay in between. CDR3 sequence: CASSPAGAGNTIYF. For the CDR3, the DNA is TGTGCCAGCAGCCCCGCAGGGGCTGGAAACACCATATATTTT.

V gene TRBV5-1 combines with J gene TRBJ1-2; D gene unclear. CDR1 is SGHRS and CDR2 is YFSETQ in the germline V gene. CDR3 length: 17 residues. Trimming removed 0 bases from V and 0 bases from J, with 15 bases in between. CDR3 amino acids: CASSLAMAGAANYGYTF. In nucleotides, the CDR3 is TGCGCCAGCAGCTTGGCCATGGCAGGCGCTGCTAACTATGGCTACACCTTC.

V usage is TRBV6-5 and J usage is TRBJ1-1, with D perhaps TRBD1 (6 bases). Germline loops: CDR1 MNHEY, CDR2 SVGAGI. The CDR3 consists of 13 residues. Trimming removed 7 bases from V and 1 base from J, with 10 bases in between. CDR3 region: CASTLTGNTEAFF. CDR3 coding DNA: TGTGCCAGCACGTTGACAGGGAACACTGAAGCTTTCTTT.

The V call is TRBV9, the J call TRBJ1-4, with 7 bases lining up with TRBD1. The CDR3 extends over 16 amino acids. V was clipped by 3 bases and J by 5 bases; unmatched bases: 10. CDR1 SGDLS and CDR2 YYNGEE come from the germline V gene. The CDR3 loop reads CASSAPFGTANEKLFF. The DNA of the CDR3 is TGTGCCAGCAGCGCCCCATTCGGGACAGCAAATGAAAAACTGTTTTTT.

The rearrangement uses TRBV7-2 and TRBJ2-1, with 7 bases identical to TRBD1. With V trimmed by 4 bases and J by 1 base, 4 bases remained unmatched. The CDR3 sequence is 15 residues long. CDR1 is SGHTA, CDR2 FQGNSA, per germline. Here the CDR3 reads CASSSTGESYNEQFF. CDR3 DNA: TGTGCCAGCAGCTCAACAGGGGAATCCTACAATGAGCAGTTCTTC. The whole variable domain, remainder taken from reference TRBV7-2 and TRBJ2-1, is GAGVSQSPSNKVTEKGKDVELRCDPISGHTALYWYRQSLGQGLEFLIYFQGNSAPDKSGLPSDRFSAERTGGSVSTLTIQRTQQEDSAVYLCASSSTGESYNEQFFGPGTRLTVL.

The chain couples TRBV7-2 to TRBJ2-7; 11 positions match TRBD1. This CDR3 region has 15 residues. Germline CDR1 and CDR2: SGHTA and FQGNSA. J lost 2 bases, V lost 0 bases, and 0 bases had no gene match. The DNA of the CDR3 is TGTGCCAGCAGCTTAGCGGGACAGGGGGCCTACGAGCAGTACTTC. Residues: CASSLAGQGAYEQYF.

The V and J genes are TRBV9 and TRBJ2-3, with 9 positions matching TRBD1. V was pared by 4 bases and J by 4 bases, with 10 bases of the junction left unmatched. The CDR3 totals 16 residues. Germline CDR1 is SGDLS and CDR2 is YYNGEE. The CDR3 reads CASSPLLQGAPDTQYF. The CDR3 DNA reads TGTGCCAGCAGCCCCCTCTTACAGGGGGCCCCAGATACGCAGTATTTT. Combining the CDR3 with reference TRBV9 and TRBJ2-3 gives the whole variable domain DSGVTQTPKHLITATGQRVTLRCSPRSGDLSVYWYQQSLDQGLQFLIQYYNGEERAKGNILERFSAQQFPDLHSELNLSSLELGDSALYFCASSPLLQGAPDTQYFGPGTRLTVL.

This clone was observed a single time. V is TRBV7-8 and J is TRBJ2-3; 7 bases fit TRBD2. The CDR3 spans 14 residues. Trimming at V came to 7 bases and at J to 7 bases, leaving 11 bases not matched to a gene. CDR1 is SGHVS and CDR2 is FQNEAQ in the germline V gene. CDR3 DNA: TGTGCCAGCACCCCCGAGCGGGGTCGAAATACGCAGTATTTT. It yields the protein CASTPERGRNTQYF. Looking up the rest from reference TRBV7-8 and TRBJ2-3 gives the full variable domain: GAGVSQSPRYKVAKRGQDVALRCDPISGHVSLFWYQQALGQGPEFLTYFQNEAQLDKSGLPSDRFFAERPEGSVSTLKIQRTQQEDSAVYLCASTPERGRNTQYFGPGTRLTVL.

The chain recombines TRBV5-1 with TRBJ2-3; D unclear. Between the trimmed V and J ends, which lost 4 bases and 2 bases, there was a span of 11 bases. Germline V CDR1 and CDR2: SGHRS, YFSETQ. The CDR3 consists of 14 residues. CDR3 DNA: TGCGCCAGCAGCCCAGTCCCCCTCACAGATACGCAGTATTTT. Its translation is CASSPVPLTDTQYF.

CDR3 loop: CASSLGAIAKNIQYF. DNA of the CDR3: TGTGCCAGCAGCTTAGGGGCGATAGCCAAAAACATTCAGTACTTC. The rearrangement joins TRBV11-2 to TRBJ2-4; D not certain. Germline CDR1 SGHAT, CDR2 FQNNGV. Trimming shortened V by 1 base and J by 0 bases, and 7 bases separated the two germline ends. The CDR3 is 15 residues long.

This chain connects TRBV18 to TRBJ1-2, with 7 nucleotides matching TRBD1. The CDR3 is 16 residues long. CDR1 KGHSH and CDR2 LQKENI come from the germline V gene. V lost 3 bases, J lost 3 bases, and 10 bases stayed unmatched. In DNA, the CDR3 is TGTGCCAGCTCACCTGCAGGGGGGACTCGCTACTATGGCTACACCTTC. Amino acid sequence: CASSPAGGTRYYGYTF. The full variable domain, completed using reference TRBV18 and TRBJ1-2, is NAGVMQNPRHLVRRRGQEARLRCSPMKGHSHVYWYRQLPEEGLKFMVYLQKENIIDESGMPKERFSAEFPKEGPSILRIQQVVRGDSAAYFCASSPAGGTRYYGYTFGSGTRLTVV.

This clone was observed a single time. The rearrangement links TRBV11-3 to TRBJ2-5; TRBD2 is a possible D gene (6 bases). Trimming left V 4 bases short and J 0 bases short, with 18 bases between. CDR1 is SGHNT and CDR2 is YENEEA in the germline V gene. The CDR3 spans 17 residues. CDR3 bases: TGTGCCAGCAGCTCCGGGGTTTTGGCGGGGTACCAAGAGACCCAGTACTTC. Protein product: CASSSGVLAGYQETQYF.

The J gene is TRBJ1-1, the V gene TRBV4-1, with 9 positions matching TRBD1. Germline-derived CDR1 and CDR2 are MGHRA and YSYEKL. This CDR3 has 15 amino acids. With 4 bases clipped from V and 1 base from J, the junction kept 4 bases outside the gene matches. CDR3: CASSPADRGNTEAFF. As DNA, the CDR3 is TGCGCCAGCAGCCCGGCGGACAGGGGGAACACTGAAGCTTTCTTT.

This clone was recorded a few times. This chain uses TRBV19 with TRBJ1-2; 9 bases are shared with TRBD1. Germline assignment: CDR1 LNHDA and CDR2 SQIVND (reference sequence). There are 14 residues in the CDR3. V lost 4 bases and J lost 5; bases outside the gene matches: 5. The CDR3 loop reads CASSTLGTGYGYTF. The CDR3 DNA sequence: TGTGCCAGTAGTACCCTCGGGACAGGGTATGGCTACACCTTC.